Presented here are 30 T cell receptor beta chains from one specimen sequenced in a study of Ad26.COV2.S vaccination and SARS-CoV-2 variants. Specified treatment: some 20 received Ad26.COV2.S at low or high dose, single or two shots; several received placebo; per-sample allocation not given. At day 63 after the first vaccine or placebo injection, samples were drawn. Clones were sequenced by immunoSEQ multiplex PCR, and TCRdb holds only the in-frame ones, with some missing. The table has around 450,000 clones, 90% seen once. The specimen was peripheral blood, collected in a trial of Ad26.COV2.S vaccine versus placebo. The receptors here all came from a person aged 18-65 years who received the Ad26.COV2.S COVID-19 vaccine or a placebo.

The chain employs TRBV5-5 and TRBJ2-5, with a possible D match to TRBD2 (5 bases). The CDR3 runs 16 residues. V gave up 0 bases and J gave up 0 bases, with 12 bases separating them. Germline assignment: CDR1 SGHKS and CDR2 YYEKEE (reference sequence). CDR3: CASSLVRATYQETQYF. CDR3 nucleotides: TGTGCCAGCAGCTTGGTGAGGGCGACGTACCAAGAGACCCAGTACTTC.

This clone appeared a single time. The chain combines TRBV18 with TRBJ2-3; TRBD2 matches at 7 bases. Looked up from germline, CDR1 is KGHSH and CDR2 is LQKENI. The CDR3 is made up of 15 amino acids. J was trimmed by 5 bases and V by 1 base; bases with no gene match: 6. The CDR3 coding sequence is TGTGCCAGCTCACCACTTCGCAGGGAGGGAGATACGCAGTATTTT. It translates to CASSPLRREGDTQYF.

The rearrangement links TRBV27 to TRBJ2-7; D not resolved. The ends were cut back, 7 bases at V and 0 bases at J, with 10 bases in the middle. CDR3 length: 13 amino acids. CDR1 and CDR2 (germline): MNHEY, SMNVEV (reference sequence). The CDR3 sequence: CASTSGSSYEQYF. The CDR3 DNA sequence: TGTGCCAGCACCTCCGGAAGCTCCTACGAGCAGTACTTC.

The V call is TRBV19, the J call TRBJ2-7, with D possibly called TRBD1 or TRBD2 (5 bases each). The germline V gene encodes CDR1 LNHDA and CDR2 SQIVND (reference sequence). The CDR3 runs 14 residues. The V and J ends lost 1 base and 1 base respectively, with 8 bases between them. The CDR3 loop is CASSIVGTSYEQYF. CDR3 DNA: TGTGCCAGTAGTATAGTGGGGACGTCCTACGAGCAGTACTTC. The variable domain in full, completed from reference TRBV19 and TRBJ2-7, reads DGGITQSPKYLFRKEGQNVTLSCEQNLNHDAMYWYRQDPGQGLRLIYYSQIVNDFQKGDIAEGYSVSREKKESFPLTVTSAQKNPTAFYLCASSIVGTSYEQYFGPGTRLTVT.

This chain connects TRBV5-1 to TRBJ2-2; D is ambiguous. V was trimmed by 1 base and J by 5 bases, leaving 12 bases between them. Germline-derived CDR1 and CDR2 are SGHRS and YFSETQ. The CDR3 spans 15 residues. CDR3 nucleotide sequence: TGCGCCAGCAGCTTGCCGACCGGCAGGACCGGGGAGCTGTTTTTT. The encoded protein is CASSLPTGRTGELFF.

The chain links TRBV7-2 to TRBJ2-2; the D gene is possibly TRBD2 (5 bases). The CDR3 spans 15 residues. Trimming pared 1 base from V and 6 bases from J, leaving 12 bases between. Germline CDR1 reads SGHTA; CDR2 reads FQGNSA. The CDR3 sequence: CASSLVALDSGELFF. The CDR3 bases are TGTGCCAGCAGCTTAGTAGCGCTCGACTCCGGGGAGCTGTTTTTT.

This chain connects TRBV3-1 (or the pseudogene TRBV3-2) to TRBJ2-7; TRBD1 or TRBD2 may be the D gene (6 bases each). Trimming took 1 base from V and 4 from J, leaving 14 bases between them. The CDR3 is made up of 15 amino acids. CDR1 LGHDT and CDR2 YNNKEL come from the germline V gene (reference sequence). This CDR3 reads CASSQGDTGLYEQYF. CDR3 sequence (DNA): TGTGCCAGCAGCCAAGGGGACACGGGACTTTACGAGCAGTACTTC.

The chain combines TRBV25-1 with TRBJ1-2; tentative D call: TRBD1 (5 bases). The CDR3 has 15 residues. The V end was cut by 4 bases, the J end by 4 bases, with 16 bases between. Germline loops: CDR1 MGHDK, CDR2 SYGVNS. In nucleotides, the CDR3 is TGTGCCAGCAGTGCCTCCAGGGAGGGCGGCTATGGCTACACCTTC. Translation gives CASSASREGGYGYTF.

This rearrangement joins TRBV28 to TRBJ2-3, with 10 bases aligning to TRBD2. The CDR3 is 15 residues long. V lost 7 bases and J lost 8; bases outside the gene matches: 12. Per the germline V gene, CDR1 is MDHEN and CDR2 is SYDVKM. CDR3 region: CASIPQLAGVGTQYF. The CDR3 DNA sequence: TGTGCCAGCATCCCCCAGCTAGCGGGAGTTGGTACGCAGTATTTT.

The chain uses TRBV12-3 or TRBV12-4 and TRBJ2-3; 9 bases are shared with TRBD2. J lost 4 bases, V lost 8 bases, and 4 bases had no gene match. This CDR3 is built from 13 residues. Here the CDR3 reads CASLAGEADTQYF. The CDR3 DNA reads as TGTGCCAGCTTAGCGGGAGAGGCAGATACGCAGTATTTT.

The sample holds one count of this clone. This chain uses TRBV7-8 with TRBJ2-1; perhaps TRBD1 as D (7 bases). The V gene's germline CDR1 is SGHVS and CDR2 FQNEAQ. Trimming removed 2 bases from V and 4 bases from J, with 18 bases in between. CDR3 length: 17 amino acids. The chain's CDR3 is CASSLRGTVVIYNEQFF. CDR3 DNA: TGTGCCAGCAGCTTACGGGGGACAGTCGTTATTTACAATGAGCAGTTCTTC.

V usage is TRBV6-5 and J usage is TRBJ2-5; weak D call: TRBD1 (5 bases). Germline values: CDR1 MNHEY, CDR2 SVGAGI. The CDR3 consists of 15 residues. Trimming pared 5 bases from V and 4 bases from J, leaving 17 bases between. The CDR3 nucleotides read TGTGCCAGCAGTAGGGGCGGCCCCTCCAGAGAGACCCAGTACTTC. This codes for CASSRGGPSRETQYF.

This rearrangement joins TRBV30 to TRBJ2-2; D possibly matches TRBD1 or TRBD2 (5 bases each). Germline loops: CDR1 GTSNPN, CDR2 SVGIG (reference sequence). CDR3 length: 14 amino acids. Between the trimmed V and J ends, which lost 0 bases and 6 bases, there was a span of 11 bases. The DNA of the CDR3 is TGTGCCTGGAGTGTTTTGGGGGAAGCCGGGGAGCTGTTTTTT. Amino acid sequence: CAWSVLGEAGELFF. Using reference TRBV30 and TRBJ2-2 for the parts outside the CDR3, the full variable domain is SQTIHQWPATLVQPVGSPLSLECTVEGTSNPNLYWYRQAAGRGLQLLFYSVGIGQISSEVPQNLSASRPQDRQFILSSKKLLLSDSGFYLCAWSVLGEAGELFFGEGSRLTVL.

V is TRBV28 and J is TRBJ2-2; TRBD2 agrees at 7 bases. Germline CDR1 reads MDHEN; CDR2 reads SYDVKM. The CDR3 is made up of 16 amino acids. Trimming at V came to 0 bases and at J to 0 bases, leaving 1 base not matched to a gene. CDR3 DNA sequence: TGTGCCAGCAGTTTATGGGCGGGGGCGAACACCGGGGAGCTGTTTTTT. Protein product: CASSLWAGANTGELFF.

This clone was found once. The chain combines TRBV27 with TRBJ2-1; 10 bases are a match to TRBD2. Germline loops: CDR1 MNHEY, CDR2 SMNVEV (reference sequence). V lost 7 bases, J lost 4 bases, and 4 bases stayed unmatched. The CDR3 extends over 14 amino acids. The CDR3 region has the DNA TGTGCCAGCAAAACTAGCGGGATTTACAATGAGCAGTTCTTC. The encoded protein is CASKTSGIYNEQFF.

The chain recombines TRBV3-1 (or the pseudogene TRBV3-2) with TRBJ2-1, with D perhaps matching TRBD2 (8 bases). V was cut by 7 bases and J by 2 bases, with 18 bases left in between. CDR1 and CDR2 (germline): LGHDT, YNNKEL (reference sequence). CDR3 size: 16 residues. CDR3 in DNA: TGTGCCAGCACCAGAGGGGGCGGGAGGACCTACAATGAGCAGTTCTTC. This sequence encodes CASTRGGGRTYNEQFF.

The rearrangement joins TRBV25-1 to TRBJ1-5; D is ambiguous. The CDR3 totals 15 residues. Germline V gene sequence: CDR1 MGHDK, CDR2 SYGVNS. V was shortened by 3 bases and J by 0 bases, with 9 bases between the two germline ends. CDR3 in amino acids: CASSESASSNQPQHF. CDR3 nucleotides: TGTGCCAGCAGTGAGTCCGCTTCTAGCAATCAGCCCCAGCATTTT.

Here the CDR3 reads CASGFRGANQPQHF. The CDR3 DNA sequence: TGTGCCAGCGGGTTTCGAGGGGCGAATCAGCCCCAGCATTTT. The J gene is TRBJ1-5, the V gene TRBV6-5; tentatively, D is TRBD1 (5 bases). Germline V CDR1 and CDR2: MNHEY, SVGAGI. The ends were cut back, 8 bases at V and 4 bases at J, with 15 bases in the middle. The CDR3 is 14 amino acids.

The chain employs TRBV27 and TRBJ2-7; tentatively, D is TRBD1 (6 bases). This CDR3 has 13 amino acids. Germline-derived CDR1 and CDR2 are MNHEY and SMNVEV (reference sequence). Trimming took 5 bases from V and 6 from J, leaving 14 bases between them. The DNA for the CDR3 is TGTGCCAGCAGTCCCACAGGGTACCGCGAGCAGTACTTC. Its translation is CASSPTGYREQYF.

J is TRBJ2-1 and V is TRBV28, with D tentatively TRBD1 or TRBD2 (5 bases each). The CDR3 runs to 12 residues. V was trimmed by 8 bases and J by 15 bases, leaving 20 bases between them. CDR1 is MDHEN and CDR2 is SYDVKM in the germline V gene. This CDR3 reads CASCKYRDPGFF. CDR3 sequence (DNA): TGTGCCAGCTGCAAATACCGGGACCCAGGGTTCTTC. Together with reference TRBV28 and TRBJ2-1, the CDR3 gives the full variable domain: DVKVTQSSRYLVKRTGEKVFLECVQDMDHENMFWYRQDPGLGLRLIYFSYDVKMKEKGDIPEGYSVSREKKERFSLILESASTNQTSMYLCASCKYRDPGFFGPGTRLTVL.

The V and J genes are TRBV7-3 and TRBJ2-7; D unclear. Deletions cut 5 bases from V and 4 bases from J, with 12 bases between. Germline V gene data show CDR1 as SGHTA and CDR2 as FQGTGA. CDR3 length: 13 amino acids. The chain's CDR3 is CASSRSGEYEQYF. DNA for the CDR3: TGTGCCAGCAGCCGGTCGGGTGAATACGAGCAGTACTTC.

The chain links TRBV7-2 to TRBJ2-1; D uncertain. Trimming took off 0 bases at V and 2 bases at J, with 11 bases between the two ends. Looked up from germline, CDR1 is SGHTA and CDR2 is FQGNSA. This CDR3 is built from 16 residues. DNA for the CDR3: TGTGCCAGCAGCTTAGCAGGCAGTGAGGCCTACAATGAGCAGTTCTTC. Translated, it gives CASSLAGSEAYNEQFF.

This chain joins TRBV19 and TRBJ2-7; D unresolved. The CDR3 covers 13 residues. Germline-derived CDR1 and CDR2 are LNHDA and SQIVND (reference sequence). With 2 bases removed from V and 5 bases from J, the gap between germline ends came to 10 bases. The CDR3 reads CASSIFGVNEQYF. Written as DNA, the CDR3 is TGTGCCAGTAGTATATTTGGCGTAAACGAGCAGTACTTC.

This clone was recorded only once. The chain is built from TRBV7-3 and TRBJ2-7; D might be TRBD2 (5 bases). The CDR3 loop spans 14 amino acids. V shed 2 bases and J shed 3 bases, with 11 bases lying between them. Germline V lookup: CDR1 SGHTA, CDR2 FQGTGA. DNA for the CDR3: TGTGCCAGCAGCTTATTTAGCGAGAGCTACGAGCAGTACTTC. This encodes CASSLFSESYEQYF.

This chain uses TRBV3-1 (or the pseudogene TRBV3-2) with TRBJ2-1; TRBD2 might be the D (5 bases). CDR1 and CDR2 from the germline V gene are LGHDT and YNNKEL (reference sequence). This CDR3 contains 16 residues. The V end lost 5 bases, the J end lost 4 bases, and 18 bases lay between the germline ends. The CDR3 is CASSSASPRTYNEQFF. CDR3 sequence (DNA): TGTGCCAGCAGCTCTGCTAGCCCTCGTACGTACAATGAGCAGTTCTTC.

V gene TRBV3-1 (or the pseudogene TRBV3-2) combines with J gene TRBJ1-2, with TRBD1 matching 10 bases. V lost 8 bases to trimming and J lost 3 bases; unmatched junction nucleotides: 9. Germline-derived CDR1 and CDR2 are LGHDT and YNNKEL (reference sequence). The CDR3 totals 15 residues. CDR3 sequence reads: CASSTGGGGHYGYTF. Here the CDR3 DNA reads TGTGCCAGCTCGACAGGGGGCGGGGGTCACTATGGCTACACCTTC.

This sequence joins TRBV29-1 and TRBJ2-2; D unclear. Trimming removed 3 bases from V and 1 base from J, with 6 bases in between. The V gene's germline CDR1 is SQVTM and CDR2 ANQGSEA. The CDR3 contains 13 residues. CDR3 nucleotides: TGCAGCGTTGACCCAGGGAACACCGGGGAGCTGTTTTTT. Protein: CSVDPGNTGELFF.

In this sample, this clone turned up a few times. This rearrangement joins TRBV14 to TRBJ1-1, with D unclear. CDR3 length: 13 amino acids. Germline loops: CDR1 SGHDN, CDR2 FVKESK. Deletions cut 5 bases from V and 0 bases from J, with 7 bases between. The CDR3 DNA sequence: TGTGCCAGCAGCTCCTTCATGAACACTGAAGCTTTCTTT. It encodes CASSSFMNTEAFF.

The chain links TRBV27 to TRBJ1-1, with unresolved D. Per germline, CDR1 MNHEY and CDR2 SMNVEV (reference sequence). V was trimmed by 1 base and J by 1 base, leaving 10 bases between them. This CDR3 region has 15 residues. The CDR3 nucleotides are TGTGCCAGCAGTTTATTTTGGGGTTCGAACACTGAAGCTTTCTTT. Encoded protein: CASSLFWGSNTEAFF.

The chain carries TRBV7-6 and TRBJ2-5, with a possible D match to TRBD2 (6 bases). The CDR3 sequence is 14 residues long. Trimming cost V 8 bases and J 6 bases, with 19 bases left between them. Germline V CDR1 and CDR2: SGHVS, FNYEAQ. The CDR3 DNA reads TGTGCCAGCTCGCGCGGGGTCGGTAGGAAGACCCAGTACTTC. Its translation: CASSRGVGRKTQYF.